Here is one T cell receptor (beta chain) with its context. This entry belongs to a study of blood T cell repertoires in COVID-19. Study information: Samples of COVID-19 (acute and convalescent) were obtained from the United States, Italy and Spain. PBMCs, B-cell-depleted T cells, or T cells were the source of the cDNA or gDNA that made up the material.

In the study's own analysis: Cell counts per sample came from amplifying reference gene primers. Method: immunoSEQ multiplex PCR; TCRdb's copy keeps in-frame clones and lacks some. The DNA gave D and trimming, while V, J and clone size come from that table. The sample carries over 80,000 clones, about 86% recorded once. The J segment lost 6 bases and the V segment lost 6 bases, leaving 11 bases of the junction unmatched. The CDR3 contains 15 residues. Germline CDR1 and CDR2: KGHSH and LQKENI. Material: peripheral blood. This TCR was sampled from an older woman with acute or convalescent COVID-19. The chain recombines TRBV18 with TRBJ2-1; 7 bases fit TRBD1. DNA of the CDR3: TGTGCCAGCTCTCCTCCTGGGAAGGGGGCCAATGAGCAGTTCTTC. Encoded protein: CASSPPGKGANEQFF. Supplemented by reference TRBV18 and TRBJ2-1, the full variable domain reads NAGVMQNPRHLVRRRGQEARLRCSPMKGHSHVYWYRQLPEEGLKFMVYLQKENIIDESGMPKERFSAEFPKEGPSILRIQQVVRGDSAAYFCASSPPGKGANEQFFGPGTRLTVL.